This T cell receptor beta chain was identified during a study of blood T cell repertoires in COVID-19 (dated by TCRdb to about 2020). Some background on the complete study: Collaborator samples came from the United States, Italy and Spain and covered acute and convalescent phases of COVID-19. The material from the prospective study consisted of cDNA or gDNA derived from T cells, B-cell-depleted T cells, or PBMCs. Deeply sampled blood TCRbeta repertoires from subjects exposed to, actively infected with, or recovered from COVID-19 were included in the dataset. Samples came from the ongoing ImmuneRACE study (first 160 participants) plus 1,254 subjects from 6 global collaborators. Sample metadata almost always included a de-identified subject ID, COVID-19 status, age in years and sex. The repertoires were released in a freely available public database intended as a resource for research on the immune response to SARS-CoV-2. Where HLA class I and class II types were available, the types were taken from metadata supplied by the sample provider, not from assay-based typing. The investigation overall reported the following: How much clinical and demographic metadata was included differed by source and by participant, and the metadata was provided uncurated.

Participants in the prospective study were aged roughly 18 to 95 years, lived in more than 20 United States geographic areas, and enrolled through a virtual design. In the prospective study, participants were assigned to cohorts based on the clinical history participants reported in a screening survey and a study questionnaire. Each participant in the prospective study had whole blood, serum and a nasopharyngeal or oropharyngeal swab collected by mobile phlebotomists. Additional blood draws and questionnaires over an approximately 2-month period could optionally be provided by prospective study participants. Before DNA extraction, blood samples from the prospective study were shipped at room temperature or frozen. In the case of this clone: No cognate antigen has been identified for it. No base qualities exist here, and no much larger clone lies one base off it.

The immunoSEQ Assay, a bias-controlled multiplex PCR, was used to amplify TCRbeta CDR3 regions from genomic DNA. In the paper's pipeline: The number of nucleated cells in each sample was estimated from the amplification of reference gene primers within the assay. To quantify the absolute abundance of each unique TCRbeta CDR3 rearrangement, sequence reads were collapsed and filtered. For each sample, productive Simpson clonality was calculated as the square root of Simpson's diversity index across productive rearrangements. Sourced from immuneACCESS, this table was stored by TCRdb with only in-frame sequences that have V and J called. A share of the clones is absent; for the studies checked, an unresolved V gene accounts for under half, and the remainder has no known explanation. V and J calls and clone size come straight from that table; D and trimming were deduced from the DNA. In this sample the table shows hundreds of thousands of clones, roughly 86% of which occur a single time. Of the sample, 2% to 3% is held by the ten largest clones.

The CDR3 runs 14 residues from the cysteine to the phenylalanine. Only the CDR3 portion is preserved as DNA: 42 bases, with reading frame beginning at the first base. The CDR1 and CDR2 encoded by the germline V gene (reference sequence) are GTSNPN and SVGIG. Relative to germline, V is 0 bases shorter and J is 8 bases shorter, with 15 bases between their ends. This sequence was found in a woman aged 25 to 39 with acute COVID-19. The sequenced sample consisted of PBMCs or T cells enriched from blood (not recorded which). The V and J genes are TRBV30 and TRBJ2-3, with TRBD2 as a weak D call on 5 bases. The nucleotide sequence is TGTGCCTGGAGTGTACAAGTTCCTCGGGGTACGCAGTATTTT. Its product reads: CAWSVQVPRGTQYF. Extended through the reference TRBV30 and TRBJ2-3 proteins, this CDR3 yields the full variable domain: SQTIHQWPATLVQPVGSPLSLECTVEGTSNPNLYWYRQAAGRGLQLLFYSVGIGQISSEVPQNLSASRPQDRQFILSSKKLLLSDSGFYLCAWSVQVPRGTQYFGPGTRLTVL.